Included here is one T cell receptor (beta chain) sequence, with context. The CDR3 is 15 amino acids. CDR1 and CDR2 from the germline V gene are WSHSY and SAAADI. V shed 7 bases and J 2 bases; nucleotides not matched to a gene: 4. In TCRdb, the 5' RACE reads were re-called with MiXCR into one record per CDR3 protein. The sample yields roughly 130,000 distinct CDR3 sequences, roughly 9% seen once. This sample is part of a study of CD8 T cells in ankylosing spondylitis. The sequenced sample was blood, either unsorted or a sorted T cell fraction (not recorded which). The chain is built from TRBV10-2 and TRBJ2-1, with 11 bases that match TRBD2. The source of this sequence is a male donor with ankylosing spondylitis or in good health (not recorded which). The CDR3 sequence is CASKVAGGPYNEQFF. DNA of the CDR3: TGCGCCAGCAAGGTAGCGGGAGGGCCCTACAATGAGCAGTTCTTC.